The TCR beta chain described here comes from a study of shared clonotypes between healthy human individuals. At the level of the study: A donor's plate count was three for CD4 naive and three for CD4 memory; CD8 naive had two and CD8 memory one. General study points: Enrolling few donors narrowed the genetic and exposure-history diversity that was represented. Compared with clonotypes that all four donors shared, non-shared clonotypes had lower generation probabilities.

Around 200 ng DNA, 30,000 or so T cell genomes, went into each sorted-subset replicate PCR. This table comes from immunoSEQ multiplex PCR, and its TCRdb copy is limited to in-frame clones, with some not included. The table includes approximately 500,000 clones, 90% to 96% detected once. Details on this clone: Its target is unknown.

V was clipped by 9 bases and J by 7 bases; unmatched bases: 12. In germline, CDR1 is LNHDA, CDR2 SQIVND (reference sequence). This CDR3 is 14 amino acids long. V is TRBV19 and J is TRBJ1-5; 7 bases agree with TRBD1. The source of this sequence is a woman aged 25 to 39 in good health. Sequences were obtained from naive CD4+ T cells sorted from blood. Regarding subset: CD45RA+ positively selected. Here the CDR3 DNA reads TGTGCCAGCGATAATAGGGGGCGGCAACAGCCCCAGCATTTT. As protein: CASDNRGRQQPQHF.